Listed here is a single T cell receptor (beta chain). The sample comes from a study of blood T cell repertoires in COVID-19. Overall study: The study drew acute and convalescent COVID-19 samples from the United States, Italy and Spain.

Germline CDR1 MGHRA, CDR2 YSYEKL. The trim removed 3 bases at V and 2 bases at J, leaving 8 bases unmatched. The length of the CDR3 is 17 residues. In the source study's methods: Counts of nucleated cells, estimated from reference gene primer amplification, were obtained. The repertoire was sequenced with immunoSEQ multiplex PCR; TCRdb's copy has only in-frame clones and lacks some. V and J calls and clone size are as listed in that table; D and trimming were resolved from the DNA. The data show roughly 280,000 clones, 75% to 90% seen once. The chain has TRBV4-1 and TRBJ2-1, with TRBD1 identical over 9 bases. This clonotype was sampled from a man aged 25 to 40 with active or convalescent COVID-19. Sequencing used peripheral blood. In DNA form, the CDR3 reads TGCGCCAGCAGCCATGTTACAGGGGGCCTACCCTACAATGAGCAGTTCTTC. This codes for CASSHVTGGLPYNEQFF.